This T cell receptor (beta chain) was retrieved from a study of blood T cell repertoires in COVID-19. Profiling relied on immunoSEQ multiplex PCR, and the TCRdb table lists in-frame clones only, not all of them. The table lists roughly 250,000 clones, 70% to 90% of them singletons, with approximately 2% in the top ten. V was clipped by 3 bases and J by 0 bases, with 15 bases between them. Germline loops: CDR1 MGHRA, CDR2 YSYEKL. The CDR3 is 17 amino acids. The receptor was derived from a woman aged 45 to 65 who had recovered from COVID-19. Specimen: PBMCs or T cells enriched from blood (not recorded which). The rearrangement joins TRBV4-1 to TRBJ1-3; D possibly corresponds to TRBD1 (5 bases). The CDR3 nucleotides are TGCGCCAGCAGCCAGATGCTTACAGGCTTCTCTGGAAACACCATATATTTT. This gives the protein CASSQMLTGFSGNTIYF.